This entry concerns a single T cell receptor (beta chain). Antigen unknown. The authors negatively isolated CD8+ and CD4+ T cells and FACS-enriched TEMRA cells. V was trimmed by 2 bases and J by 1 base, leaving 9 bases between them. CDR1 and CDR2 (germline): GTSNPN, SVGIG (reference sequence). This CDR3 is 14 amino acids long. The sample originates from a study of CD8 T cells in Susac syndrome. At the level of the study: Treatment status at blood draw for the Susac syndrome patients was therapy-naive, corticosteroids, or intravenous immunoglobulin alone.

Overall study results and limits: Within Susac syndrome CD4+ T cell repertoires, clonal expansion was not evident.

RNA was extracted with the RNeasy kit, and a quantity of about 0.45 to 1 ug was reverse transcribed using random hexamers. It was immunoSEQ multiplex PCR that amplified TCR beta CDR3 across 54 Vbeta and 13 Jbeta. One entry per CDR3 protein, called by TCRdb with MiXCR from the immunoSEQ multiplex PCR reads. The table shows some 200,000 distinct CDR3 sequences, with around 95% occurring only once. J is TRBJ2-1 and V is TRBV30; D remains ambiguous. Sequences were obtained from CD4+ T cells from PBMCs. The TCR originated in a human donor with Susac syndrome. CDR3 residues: CAWSHSSSYNEQFF. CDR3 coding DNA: TGTGCCTGGAGTCATAGCTCGTCCTACAATGAGCAGTTCTTC.